The 9 T cell receptor beta chains presented below share a single source sample, sequenced in a study of blood T cell repertoires in COVID-19. Here immunoSEQ multiplex PCR was the method, and the copy in TCRdb shows in-frame clones only, minus some. In the table there are 110,000 to 150,000 clones, 80% to 90% of which are singletons. Material: peripheral blood. All receptors derive from a man in his sixties with active or convalescent COVID-19.

The chain recombines TRBV6-2 or TRBV6-3 with TRBJ1-4; D unresolved. Germline CDR1 and CDR2: MNHEY and SVGEGT. Trimming stripped 7 bases from V and 5 bases from J, with 14 bases between. This CDR3 has 14 amino acids. CDR3 protein: CASTPSRKNEKLFF. CDR3 in DNA: TGTGCCAGCACCCCCTCGCGGAAGAATGAAAAACTGTTTTTT.

This clone occurred a few times. V gene TRBV5-1 combines with J gene TRBJ2-7; 11 bases fit TRBD2. The CDR3 loop spans 16 amino acids. The trim removed 0 bases at V and 6 bases at J, leaving 8 bases unmatched. Germline V gene lookup returns CDR1 SGHRS and CDR2 YFSETQ. The CDR3 nucleotides are TGCGCCAGCAGCTTGGGAAGTAGCGGGAGGGCCGTCGAGCAGTACTTC. Its translation: CASSLGSSGRAVEQYF.

V and J are TRBV7-8 and TRBJ1-3; 8 nucleotides line up with TRBD1. The V and J ends lost 5 bases and 0 bases, in that order; junction bases with no gene match: 9. CDR3 length: 17 residues. Germline values: CDR1 SGHVS, CDR2 FQNEAQ. The CDR3 region is CASSPMTGVLSGNTIYF. CDR3 nucleotide sequence: TGTGCCAGCAGCCCGATGACAGGGGTCCTCTCTGGAAACACCATATATTTT.

This sequence joins TRBV24-1 and TRBJ2-5; D not resolved. The CDR3 runs to 11 residues. Germline assignment: CDR1 KGHDR and CDR2 SFDVKD. V was trimmed by 6 bases and J by 3 bases, leaving 4 bases between them. CDR3 amino acids: CATSFKETQYF. The CDR3 coding sequence is TGTGCCACCAGTTTTAAAGAGACCCAGTACTTC.

CDR3 coding DNA: TGTGCCAGCAGCCAAGATAGGAGGGGCGCGGGGGCTCCAGATACGCAGTATTTT. It encodes CASSQDRRGAGAPDTQYF. The V call is TRBV3-1 (or the pseudogene TRBV3-2), the J call TRBJ2-3; D may be TRBD2 (7 bases). Between the trimmed V and J ends, which lost 0 bases and 4 bases, there was a span of 20 bases. The CDR3 is 18 residues long. Germline CDR1 and CDR2: LGHDT and YNNKEL (reference sequence).

V gene TRBV20-1 combines with J gene TRBJ2-5; 12 bases fit TRBD2. CDR3 length: 16 residues. The V and J ends lost 3 bases and 1 base, in that order; junction bases with no gene match: 6. Germline CDR1 reads DFQATT; CDR2 reads SNEGSKA (reference sequence). As DNA, the CDR3 is TGCAGTGCTAGTAAACTAGCGGGGGGTCTCCAAGAGACCCAGTACTTC. This encodes CSASKLAGGLQETQYF.

The chain combines TRBV2 with TRBJ1-3; D remains ambiguous. Germline V CDR1 and CDR2: SNHLY, FYNNEI. The V gene lost 11 bases and the J gene lost 0 bases, with 14 bases spanning the gap. This CDR3 contains 14 residues. CDR3 DNA: TGTGCCGGAAAGGGAGGGAGCTCTGGAAACACCATATATTTT. As protein: CAGKGGSSGNTIYF.

J is TRBJ2-7 and V is TRBV6-5, with 12 bases lining up with TRBD2. The V gene's germline CDR1 is MNHEY and CDR2 SVGAGI. The CDR3 sequence is 13 residues long. With 8 bases clipped from V and 5 bases from J, the junction kept 4 bases outside the gene matches. The CDR3 loop is CASRLAGVNEQYF. CDR3 sequence (DNA): TGTGCCAGCCGACTAGCGGGAGTCAACGAGCAGTACTTC.

The rearrangement links TRBV10-1 to TRBJ2-1; no clear D gene. CDR3 length: 14 residues. Between the trimmed V and J ends, which lost 2 bases and 6 bases, there was a span of 11 bases. Germline CDR1 is WNHNN and CDR2 is SYGVQD (reference sequence). CDR3 region: CASSEAGSRNEQFF. In nucleotides, the CDR3 is TGCGCCAGCAGTGAGGCCGGGTCCCGCAATGAGCAGTTCTTC.